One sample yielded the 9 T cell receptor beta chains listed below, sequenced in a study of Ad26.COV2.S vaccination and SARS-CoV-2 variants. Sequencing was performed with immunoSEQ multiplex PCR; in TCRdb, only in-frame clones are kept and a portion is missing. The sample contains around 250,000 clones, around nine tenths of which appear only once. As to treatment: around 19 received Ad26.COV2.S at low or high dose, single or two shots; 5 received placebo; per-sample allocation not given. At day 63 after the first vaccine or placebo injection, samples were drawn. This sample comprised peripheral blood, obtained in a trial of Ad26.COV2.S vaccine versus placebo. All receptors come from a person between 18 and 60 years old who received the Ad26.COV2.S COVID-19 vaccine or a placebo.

DNA for the CDR3: TGTGCCAGCAGTTACCTCCGAGGACAGGGCACAGATACGCAGTATTTT. Its translation is CASSYLRGQGTDTQYF. The J gene is TRBJ2-3, the V gene TRBV6-2 or TRBV6-3; TRBD1 matches 7 bases. The V gene end was trimmed by 2 bases and the J gene end by 1 base; junction bases not matched to a gene: 6. The CDR3 sequence is 16 residues long. CDR1 is MNHEY, CDR2 SVGEGT, per germline.

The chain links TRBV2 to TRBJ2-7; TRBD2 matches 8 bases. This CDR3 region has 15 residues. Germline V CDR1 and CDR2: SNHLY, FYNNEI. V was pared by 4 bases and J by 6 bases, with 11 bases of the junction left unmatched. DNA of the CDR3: TGTGCCAGCAGTGTCCTAGAACGGGGGGGCAGCGAGCAGTACTTC. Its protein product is CASSVLERGGSEQYF.

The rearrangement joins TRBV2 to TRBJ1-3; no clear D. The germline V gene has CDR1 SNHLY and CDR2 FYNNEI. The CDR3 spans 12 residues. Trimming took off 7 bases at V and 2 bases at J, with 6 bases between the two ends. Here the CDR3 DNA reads TGTGCCAGCATGTATACTGGAAACACCATATATTTT. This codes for CASMYTGNTIYF.

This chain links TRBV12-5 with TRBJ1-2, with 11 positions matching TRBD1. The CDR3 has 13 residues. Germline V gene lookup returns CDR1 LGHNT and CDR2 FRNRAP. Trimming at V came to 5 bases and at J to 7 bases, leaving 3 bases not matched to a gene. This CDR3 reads CASGPGTGGGYTF. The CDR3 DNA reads TGTGCTAGTGGTCCCGGGACAGGGGGTGGCTACACCTTC.

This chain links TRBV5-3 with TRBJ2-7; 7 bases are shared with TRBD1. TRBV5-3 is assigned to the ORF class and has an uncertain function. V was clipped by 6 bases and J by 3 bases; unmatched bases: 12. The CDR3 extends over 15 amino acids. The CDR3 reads CARTSPGQQIYEQYV. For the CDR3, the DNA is TGTGCCAGAACCAGCCCGGGACAGCAAATCTACGAGCAGTACGTC.

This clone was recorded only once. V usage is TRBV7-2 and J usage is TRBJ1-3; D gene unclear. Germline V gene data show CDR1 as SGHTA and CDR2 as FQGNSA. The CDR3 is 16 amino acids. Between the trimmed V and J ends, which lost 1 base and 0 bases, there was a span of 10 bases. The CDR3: CASSLGARGSGNTIYF. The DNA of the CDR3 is TGTGCCAGCAGCTTAGGTGCCCGCGGCTCTGGAAACACCATATATTTT.

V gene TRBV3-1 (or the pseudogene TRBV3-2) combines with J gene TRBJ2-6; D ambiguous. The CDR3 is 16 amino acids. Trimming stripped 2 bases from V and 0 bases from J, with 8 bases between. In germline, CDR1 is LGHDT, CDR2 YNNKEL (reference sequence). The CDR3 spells CASSQYKSSGANVLTF. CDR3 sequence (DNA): TGTGCCAGCAGCCAATATAAGAGCTCTGGGGCCAACGTCCTGACTTTC.

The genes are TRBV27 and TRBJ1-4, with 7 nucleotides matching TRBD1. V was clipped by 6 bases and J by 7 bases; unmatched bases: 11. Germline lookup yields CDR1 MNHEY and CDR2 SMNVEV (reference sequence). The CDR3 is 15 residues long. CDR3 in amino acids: CASRRGNRGSEKLFF. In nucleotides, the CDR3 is TGTGCCAGCAGAAGGGGGAACAGGGGATCTGAAAAACTGTTTTTT.

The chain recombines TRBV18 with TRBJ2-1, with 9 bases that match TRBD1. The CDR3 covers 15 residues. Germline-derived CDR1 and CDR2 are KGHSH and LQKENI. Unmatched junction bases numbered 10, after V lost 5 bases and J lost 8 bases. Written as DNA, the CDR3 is TGTGCCAGCTCAACCCGGGACAGGGTGATCGATGAGCAGTTCTTC. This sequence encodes CASSTRDRVIDEQFF.